This T cell receptor (beta chain) emerged from a study of beta chain features in type 1 diabetes. Using CD45RO/CCR7/CD25/CD127/CD95/CD27, CD4+ naive, central memory, regulatory and stem cell-like memory cells were sorted. The authors reverse transcribed all of the isolated RNA, so sequencing captured expressed TCRB transcripts. Some clones are missing from TCRdb's copy, which holds only in-frame ones; the method was immunoSEQ multiplex PCR. In the table there are 35,000 to 50,000 clones, about half of which are singletons. This clone was detected only a few times. Its antigen remains unknown. This CDR3 has 14 amino acids. Trimming cost V 2 bases and J 4 bases, with 8 bases left between them. From germline, CDR1 is KGHSH and CDR2 LQKENI. Regarding the study as a whole: There was a possibility that cDNA sequencing over-represented cells with high TCR expression.

The clonotype originates from a woman in her 30s in good health. The V and J genes are TRBV18 and TRBJ1-4; a weak D match, TRBD1 (5 bases). The sequenced sample was stem cell memory CD4+ T cells from blood. The CDR3 DNA sequence: TGTGCCAGCTCACCAGGCGGGGGTAATGAAAAACTGTTTTTT. Encoded protein: CASSPGGGNEKLFF. The full variable domain, completed using reference TRBV18 and TRBJ1-4, is NAGVMQNPRHLVRRRGQEARLRCSPMKGHSHVYWYRQLPEEGLKFMVYLQKENIIDESGMPKERFSAEFPKEGPSILRIQQVVRGDSAAYFCASSPGGGNEKLFFGSGTQLSVL.